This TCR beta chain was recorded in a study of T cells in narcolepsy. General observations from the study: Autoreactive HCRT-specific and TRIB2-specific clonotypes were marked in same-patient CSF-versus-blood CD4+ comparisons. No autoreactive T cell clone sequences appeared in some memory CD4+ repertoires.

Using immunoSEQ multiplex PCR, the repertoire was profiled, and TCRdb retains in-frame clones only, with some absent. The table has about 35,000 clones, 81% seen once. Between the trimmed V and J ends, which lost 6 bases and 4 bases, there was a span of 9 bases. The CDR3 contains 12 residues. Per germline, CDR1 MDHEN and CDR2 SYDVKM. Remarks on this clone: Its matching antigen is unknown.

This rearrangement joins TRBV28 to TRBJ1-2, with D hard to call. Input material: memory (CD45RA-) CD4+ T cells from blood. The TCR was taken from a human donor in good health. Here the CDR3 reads CASSSRTYGYTF. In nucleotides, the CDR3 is TGTGCCAGCAGCTCTCGGACCTATGGCTACACCTTC.